Given below is one T cell receptor (beta chain) in context. Its antigen remains unidentified. This entry comes from a study of blood T cells in healthy people across ages. It was with a sample-barcoded 5' primer and a J-beta primer mix that a second PCR of roughly 7 to 12 cycles was run. TCRdb fed the 5' RACE reads into MiXCR, producing one record per CDR3 protein. Seen here are roughly 700,000 distinct CDR3 sequences, approximately 50% observed once, and the top ten hold 30% to 40%. Notes on the study in general: A roughly linear fall in TCR beta diversity per million T cells was seen with increasing age. Comparison with aged donors showed that long-lived donors had more naive CD4+ cells and higher diversity.

This CDR3 is 12 amino acids long. Germline loops: CDR1 SGHAT, CDR2 FQNNGV. Trimming left V 5 bases short and J 7 bases short, with 11 bases between. The sequence derives from a woman aged 55 to 70 in good health. The source material was blood. The rearrangement joins TRBV11-2 to TRBJ1-1, with unresolved D. The CDR3 sequence is CASSPLVGEAFF. CDR3 DNA sequence: TGTGCCAGCAGCCCCCTTGTAGGTGAAGCTTTCTTT.